In its sample, the clone carrying this T cell receptor (beta chain) was seen a few times. Antigen specificity is unknown. This record belongs to a study of response to subunit inactivated influenza vaccine. TCRdb independently ran MiXCR on the RT-PCR reads; one entry per CDR3 protein. Among 500,000 to 600,000 distinct CDR3 sequences listed, 7.5% to 8.5% were seen once. Overall study results and limits: That few new T cells are recruited by each seasonal influenza vaccination was the authors' suggestion.

The ends were cut back, 1 base at V and 2 bases at J, with 26 bases in the middle. The CDR3 totals 20 residues. Germline CDR1 reads MGHRA; CDR2 reads YSYEKL. Sequences were derived from PBMCs from blood, sampled less than 30 months after vaccination. The V call is TRBV4-1, the J call TRBJ2-5; D ambiguous. This receptor was identified in a man aged 45-69 years who received an inactivated influenza vaccine. The CDR3 loop reads CASSQVGLGFARLGQETQYF. DNA for the CDR3: TGCGCCAGCAGCCAAGTTGGTCTCGGGTTTGCTCGCTTAGGGCAAGAGACCCAGTACTTC.